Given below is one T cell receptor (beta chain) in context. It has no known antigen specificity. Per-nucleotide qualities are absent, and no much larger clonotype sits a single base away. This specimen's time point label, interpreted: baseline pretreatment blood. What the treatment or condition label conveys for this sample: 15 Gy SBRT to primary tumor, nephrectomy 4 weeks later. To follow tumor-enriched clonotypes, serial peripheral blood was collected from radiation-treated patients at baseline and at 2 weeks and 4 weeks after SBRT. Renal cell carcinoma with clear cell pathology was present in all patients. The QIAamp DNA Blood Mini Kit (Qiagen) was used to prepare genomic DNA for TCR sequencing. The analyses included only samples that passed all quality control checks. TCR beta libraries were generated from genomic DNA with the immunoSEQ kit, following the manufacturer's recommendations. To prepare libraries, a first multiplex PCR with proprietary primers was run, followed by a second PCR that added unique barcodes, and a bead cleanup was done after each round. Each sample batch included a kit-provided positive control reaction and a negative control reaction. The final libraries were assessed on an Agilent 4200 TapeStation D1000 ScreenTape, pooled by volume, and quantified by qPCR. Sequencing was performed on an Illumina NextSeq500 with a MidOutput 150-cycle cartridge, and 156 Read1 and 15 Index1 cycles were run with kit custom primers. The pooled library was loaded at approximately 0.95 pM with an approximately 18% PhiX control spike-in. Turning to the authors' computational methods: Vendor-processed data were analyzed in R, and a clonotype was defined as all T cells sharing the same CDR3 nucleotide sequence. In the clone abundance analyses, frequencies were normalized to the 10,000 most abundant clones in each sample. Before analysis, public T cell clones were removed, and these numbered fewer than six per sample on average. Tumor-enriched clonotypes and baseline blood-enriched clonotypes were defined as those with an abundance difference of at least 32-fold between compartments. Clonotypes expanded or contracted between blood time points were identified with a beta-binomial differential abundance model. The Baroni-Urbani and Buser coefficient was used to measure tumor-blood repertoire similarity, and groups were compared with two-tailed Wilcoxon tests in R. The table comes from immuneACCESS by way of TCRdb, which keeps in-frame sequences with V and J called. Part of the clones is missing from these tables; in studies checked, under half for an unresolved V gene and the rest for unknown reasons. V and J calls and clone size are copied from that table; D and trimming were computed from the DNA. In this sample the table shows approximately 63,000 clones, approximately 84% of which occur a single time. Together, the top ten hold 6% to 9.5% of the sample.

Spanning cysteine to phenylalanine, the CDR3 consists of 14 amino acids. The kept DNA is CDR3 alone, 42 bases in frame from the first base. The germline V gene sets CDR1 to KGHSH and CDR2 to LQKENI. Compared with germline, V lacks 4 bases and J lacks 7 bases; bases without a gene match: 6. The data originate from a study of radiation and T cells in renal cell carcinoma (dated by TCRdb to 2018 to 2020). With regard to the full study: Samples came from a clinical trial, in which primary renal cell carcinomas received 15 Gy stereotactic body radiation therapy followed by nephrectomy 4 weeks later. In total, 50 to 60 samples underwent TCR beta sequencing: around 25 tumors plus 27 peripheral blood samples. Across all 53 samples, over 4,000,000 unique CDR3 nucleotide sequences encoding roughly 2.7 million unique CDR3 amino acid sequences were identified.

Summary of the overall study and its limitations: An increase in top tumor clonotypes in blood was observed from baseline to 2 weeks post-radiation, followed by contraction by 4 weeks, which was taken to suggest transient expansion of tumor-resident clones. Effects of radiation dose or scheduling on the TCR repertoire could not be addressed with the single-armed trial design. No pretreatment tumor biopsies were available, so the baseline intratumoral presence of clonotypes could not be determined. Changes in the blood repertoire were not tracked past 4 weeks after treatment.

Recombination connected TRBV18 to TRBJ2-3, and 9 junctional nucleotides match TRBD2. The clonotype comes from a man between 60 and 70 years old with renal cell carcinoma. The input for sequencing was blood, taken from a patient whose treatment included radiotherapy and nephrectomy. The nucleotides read TGTGCCAGCTCACTTCAAGCGGGAGGAAATACGCAGTATTTT. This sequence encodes CASSLQAGGNTQYF.